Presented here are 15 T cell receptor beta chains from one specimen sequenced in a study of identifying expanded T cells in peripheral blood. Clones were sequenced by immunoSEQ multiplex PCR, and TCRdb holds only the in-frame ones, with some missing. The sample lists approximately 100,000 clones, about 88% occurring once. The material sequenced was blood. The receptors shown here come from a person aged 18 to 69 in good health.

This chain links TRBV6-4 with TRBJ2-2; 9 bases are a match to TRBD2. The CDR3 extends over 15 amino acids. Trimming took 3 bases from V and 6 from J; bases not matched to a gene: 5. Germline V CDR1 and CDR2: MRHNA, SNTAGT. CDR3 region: CASSEVGTSPGELFF. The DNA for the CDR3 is TGTGCCAGCAGTGAAGTCGGGACTAGCCCCGGGGAGCTGTTTTTT.

The chain's CDR3 is CAWSLPLSGRAQYF. The CDR3 DNA reads TGTGCCTGGAGTCTGCCGTTGTCGGGACGAGCGCAGTATTTT. This chain links TRBV30 with TRBJ2-3; D is possibly TRBD1 or TRBD2 (5 bases each). The V gene lost 2 bases and the J gene lost 10 bases, with 19 bases spanning the gap. Per the germline V gene, CDR1 is GTSNPN and CDR2 is SVGIG (reference sequence). The CDR3 is made up of 14 amino acids. Together with reference TRBV30 and TRBJ2-3, the CDR3 gives the full variable domain: SQTIHQWPATLVQPVGSPLSLECTVEGTSNPNLYWYRQAAGRGLQLLFYSVGIGQISSEVPQNLSASRPQDRQFILSSKKLLLSDSGFYLCAWSLPLSGRAQYFGPGTRLTVL.

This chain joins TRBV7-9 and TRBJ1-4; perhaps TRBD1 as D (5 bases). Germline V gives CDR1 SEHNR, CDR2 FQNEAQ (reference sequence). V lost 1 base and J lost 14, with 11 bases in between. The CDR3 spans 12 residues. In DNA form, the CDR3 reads TGTGCCAGCAGCTTAGGTACAGGATTGCTGTTTTTT. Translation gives CASSLGTGLLFF.

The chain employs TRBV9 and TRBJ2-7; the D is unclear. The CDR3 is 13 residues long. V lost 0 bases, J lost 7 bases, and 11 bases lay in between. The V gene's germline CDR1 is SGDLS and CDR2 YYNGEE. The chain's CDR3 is CASSVDHGLEQYF. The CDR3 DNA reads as TGTGCCAGCAGCGTAGACCACGGGCTTGAGCAGTACTTC.

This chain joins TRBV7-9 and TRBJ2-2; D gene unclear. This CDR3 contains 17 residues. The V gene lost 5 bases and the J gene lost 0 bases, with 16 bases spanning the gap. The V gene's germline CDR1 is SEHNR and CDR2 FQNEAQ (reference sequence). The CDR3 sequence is CASSRLPTGANTGELFF. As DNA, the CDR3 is TGTGCCAGCAGCCGATTACCCACCGGAGCGAACACCGGGGAGCTGTTTTTT.

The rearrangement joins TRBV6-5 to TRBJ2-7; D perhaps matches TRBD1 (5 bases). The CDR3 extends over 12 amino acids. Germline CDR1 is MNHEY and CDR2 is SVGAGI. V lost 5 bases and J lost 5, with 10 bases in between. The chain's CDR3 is CASSRGPDEQYF. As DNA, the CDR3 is TGTGCCAGCAGTAGGGGCCCCGACGAGCAGTACTTC.

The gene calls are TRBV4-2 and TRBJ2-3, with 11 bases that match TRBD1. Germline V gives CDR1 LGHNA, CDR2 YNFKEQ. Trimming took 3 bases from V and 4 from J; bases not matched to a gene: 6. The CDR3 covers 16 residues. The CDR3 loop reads CASSQGTGQGADTQYF. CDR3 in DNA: TGTGCCAGCAGCCAGGGAACGGGACAGGGGGCAGATACGCAGTATTTT.

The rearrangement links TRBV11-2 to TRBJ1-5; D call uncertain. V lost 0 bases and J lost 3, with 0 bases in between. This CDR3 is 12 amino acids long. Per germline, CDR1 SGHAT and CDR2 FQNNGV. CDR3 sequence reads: CASSLDNQPQHF. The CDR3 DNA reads TGTGCCAGCAGCTTAGACAATCAGCCCCAGCATTTT.

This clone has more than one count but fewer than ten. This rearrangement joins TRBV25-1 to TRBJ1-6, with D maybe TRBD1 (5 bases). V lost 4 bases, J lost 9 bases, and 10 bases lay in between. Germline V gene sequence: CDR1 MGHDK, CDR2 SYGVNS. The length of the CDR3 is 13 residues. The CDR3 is CASSAAGGSPLHF. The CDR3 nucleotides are TGTGCCAGCAGTGCCGCGGGGGGTTCACCCCTCCACTTT.

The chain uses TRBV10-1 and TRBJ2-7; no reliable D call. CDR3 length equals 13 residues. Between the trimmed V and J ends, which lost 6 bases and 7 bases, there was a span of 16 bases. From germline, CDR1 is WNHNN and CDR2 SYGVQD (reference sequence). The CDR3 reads CASSPPRRREQYF. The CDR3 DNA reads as TGCGCCAGCAGCCCCCCCCGTAGAAGGGAGCAGTACTTC.

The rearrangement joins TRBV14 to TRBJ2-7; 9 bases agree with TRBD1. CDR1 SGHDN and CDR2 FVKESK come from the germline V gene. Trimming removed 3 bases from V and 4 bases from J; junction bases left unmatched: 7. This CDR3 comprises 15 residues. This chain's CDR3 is CASSQWGQGNYEQYF. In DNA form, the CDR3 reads TGTGCCAGCAGCCAGTGGGGACAGGGTAATTACGAGCAGTACTTC.

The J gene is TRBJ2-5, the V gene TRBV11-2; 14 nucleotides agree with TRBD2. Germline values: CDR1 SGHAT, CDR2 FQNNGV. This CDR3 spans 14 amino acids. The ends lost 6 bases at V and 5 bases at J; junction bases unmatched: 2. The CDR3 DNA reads TGTGCCAGCAGGACTAGCGGGAGGGAGGAGACCCAGTACTTC. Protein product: CASRTSGREETQYF.

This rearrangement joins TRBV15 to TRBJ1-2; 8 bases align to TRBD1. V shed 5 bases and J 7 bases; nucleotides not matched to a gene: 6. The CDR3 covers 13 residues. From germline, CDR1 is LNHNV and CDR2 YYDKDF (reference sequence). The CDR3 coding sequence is TGTGCCACCAGCGGGGCAGGGGGCAGTGGCTACACCTTC. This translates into CATSGAGGSGYTF.

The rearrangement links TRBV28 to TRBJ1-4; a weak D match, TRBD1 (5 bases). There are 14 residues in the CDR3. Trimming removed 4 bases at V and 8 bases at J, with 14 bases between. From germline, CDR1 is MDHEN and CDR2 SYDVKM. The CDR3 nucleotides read TGTGCCAGCAGTTACTCAGGGTTGCGCGAAAAACTGTTTTTT. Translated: CASSYSGLREKLFF.

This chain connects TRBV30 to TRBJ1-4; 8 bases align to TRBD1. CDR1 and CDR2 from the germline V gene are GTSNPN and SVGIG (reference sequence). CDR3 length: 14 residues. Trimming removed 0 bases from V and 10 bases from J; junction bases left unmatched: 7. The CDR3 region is CAWSVRTGTGKLFF. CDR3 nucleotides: TGTGCCTGGAGTGTACGGACAGGGACGGGAAAACTGTTTTTT.